A single sample gave rise to the 3 T cell receptor beta chains below, sequenced in a study of blood T cell repertoires in COVID-19. The table came from immunoSEQ multiplex PCR; TCRdb's copy has only in-frame clones and leaves some out. The sample consists of a few hundred thousand clones, over 80% of them appearing once. Sequencing was carried out using PBMCs or T cells enriched from blood (not recorded which). All receptors come from a man in his late teens or twenties with acute COVID-19.

This clone was seen only once. The V gene is TRBV27, the J gene TRBJ2-1; 8 positions agree with TRBD2. The CDR3 is 13 residues long. The V gene end was trimmed by 7 bases and the J gene end by 5 bases; junction bases not matched to a gene: 4. CDR1 is MNHEY, CDR2 SMNVEV, per germline (reference sequence). The CDR3 region is CASTLAGHNEQFF. The CDR3 DNA sequence: TGTGCCAGCACGCTAGCGGGTCACAATGAGCAGTTCTTC.

The chain has TRBV5-6 and TRBJ2-7, with 7 bases that match TRBD1. The CDR3 runs to 13 residues. CDR1 is SGHDT, CDR2 YYEEEE, per germline. Trimming at V came to 4 bases and at J to 4 bases, leaving 5 bases not matched to a gene. The CDR3 DNA follows: TGTGCCAGCAGCCGGGACAGTGGTTACGAGCAGTACTTC. This sequence encodes CASSRDSGYEQYF.

The V gene is TRBV13, the J gene TRBJ2-3; 7 nucleotides agree with TRBD2. The germline CDR1 and CDR2 sequences are PRHDT and FYEKMQ (reference sequence). The CDR3 has 16 residues. The trim removed 4 bases at V and 3 bases at J, leaving 10 bases unmatched. The CDR3 DNA sequence: TGTGCCAGCAGCTCCAGCGGCCTAGCGGAAACAGATACGCAGTATTTT. Translation gives CASSSSGLAETDTQYF.